Given below is one T cell receptor (beta chain) in context. This sample stems from a study of technical replicates of blood from a few donors. Trimming removed 5 bases at V and 4 bases at J, with 14 bases between. Germline V gives CDR1 SQVTM, CDR2 ANQGSEA. The CDR3 is 13 amino acids. The protocol was immunoSEQ multiplex PCR, while the TCRdb copy is restricted to in-frame clones and leaves out a portion. The sample yields around 68,000 clones, about 97% seen once. The chain employs TRBV29-1 and TRBJ1-2; no clear D gene. Input material: T cells isolated from PBMCs. This TCR was sampled from a human donor in good health. The CDR3 bases are TGCAGCGTTTCGGCGGCCGCTTTCTATGGCTACACCTTC. This translates into CSVSAAAFYGYTF.